The 31 T cell receptor beta chains below were found in one sample sequenced in a study of regulatory T cells in long-lasting Graves disease (dated by TCRdb to the early 2020s). Reading the label with the study, this specimen's time point is: persistent/refractory GD, antithyroid drugs over 5 years with positive TRAb. For both TCR sequencing and RNA sequencing, RNA was extracted from PBMCs using TRIzol. Libraries were made using multiplex PCR. Sequencing was performed on an Illumina HiSeq 4000. iRepertoire HTBI primers and Arm-PCR amplification of CDR3 regions were used to construct TCR beta libraries. The public reads were reanalyzed by TCRdb: fastp trimming at Q25, MiXCR alignment, in-frame beta chains only. Each record represents a unique CDR3 protein, reported with the most common genes and DNA among its rows. Recorded for this sample are roughly 450,000 distinct CDR3 sequences; about 20% of them occurred a single time. Jointly, the top ten make up around 24% of the sample.

The material sequenced was peripheral blood mononuclear cells (PBMCs), taken when the disease was refractory, from a patient treated with antithyroid drugs. The source is a female donor with Graves disease.

The chain joins TRBV19 to TRBJ2-7, with 9 nucleotides matching TRBD1. The germline V gene encodes CDR1 LNHDA and CDR2 SQIVND (reference sequence). V dropped 9 bases and J dropped 6; count of bases not matched to a gene: 9. The CDR3 spans 13 residues. The CDR3 coding sequence is TGTGCCAGCACCCATACGGACAGGGGCGAGCAGTACTTC. Translating it yields CASTHTDRGEQYF.

The chain carries TRBV19 and TRBJ1-2, with 9 bases aligning to TRBD1. This CDR3 has 14 amino acids. Trimming removed 4 bases from V and 8 bases from J; junction bases left unmatched: 8. Germline loops: CDR1 LNHDA, CDR2 SQIVND (reference sequence). The CDR3 region is CASSTEGQGYGYTF. The CDR3 DNA is TGTGCCAGTAGTACGGAAGGACAGGGGTACGGCTACACCTTC. Complete variable domain (other parts from reference TRBV19 and TRBJ1-2): DGGITQSPKYLFRKEGQNVTLSCEQNLNHDAMYWYRQDPGQGLRLIYYSQIVNDFQKGDIAEGYSVSREKKESFPLTVTSAQKNPTAFYLCASSTEGQGYGYTFGSGTRLTVV.

Only a few counts were recorded for this clonotype. This chain joins TRBV19 and TRBJ2-7, with a possible D match to TRBD2 (5 bases). V was cut by 0 bases and J by 1 base, with 10 bases left in between. CDR1 and CDR2 from the germline V gene are LNHDA and SQIVND (reference sequence). This CDR3 contains 15 residues. The CDR3 loop reads CASSIDWSGSYEQYF. CDR3 nucleotide sequence: TGTGCCAGTAGTATAGATTGGTCGGGATCCTACGAGCAGTACTTC.

This rearrangement joins TRBV30 to TRBJ2-6; 8 positions agree with TRBD1. Germline CDR1 GTSNPN, CDR2 SVGIG (reference sequence). The CDR3 spans 13 residues. The V gene end was trimmed by 2 bases and the J gene end by 13 bases; junction bases not matched to a gene: 7. The CDR3 sequence is CAWSLQGANVLTF. In DNA form, the CDR3 reads TGTGCCTGGAGTCTTCAGGGGGCGAATGTCCTGACTTTC.

This clonotype has more than one count but fewer than ten. This sequence joins TRBV29-1 and TRBJ1-2; D gene unclear. Germline V CDR1 and CDR2: SQVTM, ANQGSEA. Trimming removed 3 bases from V and 4 bases from J, with 12 bases in between. This CDR3 has 13 residues. The DNA for the CDR3 is TGCAGCGTTGATCGACCCTGGAGCTATGGCTACACCTTC. It yields the protein CSVDRPWSYGYTF.

This clonotype showed up many times. The rearrangement links TRBV30 to TRBJ2-7, with D perhaps TRBD1 (5 bases). The CDR3 loop spans 13 amino acids. Trimming left V 0 bases short and J 0 bases short, with 6 bases between. Germline V gene lookup returns CDR1 GTSNPN and CDR2 SVGIG (reference sequence). CDR3 DNA sequence: TGTGCCTGGAGTGTGACAGACTCCTACGAGCAGTACTTC. Encoded protein: CAWSVTDSYEQYF.

The chain carries TRBV19 and TRBJ1-5; maybe TRBD1 (6 bases). CDR1 and CDR2 from the germline V gene are LNHDA and SQIVND (reference sequence). V dropped 10 bases and J dropped 12 bases, with 13 bases sitting between them. This CDR3 has 10 residues. The CDR3 DNA follows: TGTGCCATCCCTTTAGGGGGCCAGCATTTT. Encoded protein: CAIPLGGQHF. Full variable domain (rest looked up from reference TRBV19 and TRBJ1-5): DGGITQSPKYLFRKEGQNVTLSCEQNLNHDAMYWYRQDPGQGLRLIYYSQIVNDFQKGDIAEGYSVSREKKESFPLTVTSAQKNPTAFYLCAIPLGGQHFGDGTRLSIL.

The CDR3 region is CASSWRGHGGDTQYF. As DNA, the CDR3 is TGCGCCAGCAGCTGGCGCGGTCACGGGGGGGATACGCAGTATTTT. The chain links TRBV5-1 to TRBJ2-3, with 7 nucleotides matching TRBD2. This CDR3 contains 15 residues. Trimming at V came to 3 bases and at J to 6 bases, leaving 10 bases not matched to a gene. In germline, CDR1 is SGHRS, CDR2 YFSETQ.

This clonotype is deemed hyperexpanded (1% or more). J is TRBJ2-7 and V is TRBV7-2, with TRBD2 matching over 7 bases. Germline trimming cut 1 base from V and 2 bases from J; bases unmatched to any gene: 8. The CDR3 totals 16 residues. The germline gives CDR1 SGHTA, CDR2 FQGNSA. CDR3 loop: CASSLEAGALTYEQYF. The CDR3 nucleotides are TGTGCCAGCAGCTTAGAGGCGGGAGCCCTTACCTACGAGCAGTACTTC.

This clonotype has ten or more counts. V and J are TRBV27 and TRBJ2-7; 8 bases agree with TRBD2. CDR1 and CDR2 (germline): MNHEY, SMNVEV (reference sequence). This CDR3 is 14 amino acids long. The V gene end was trimmed by 3 bases and the J gene end by 6 bases; junction bases not matched to a gene: 7. The CDR3 DNA sequence: TGTGCCAGCAGTTTTCCTTCTCGGGGGGGCGAGCAGTACTTC. Protein product: CASSFPSRGGEQYF.

On this clonotype itself: At one end the junction does not follow the germline gene, possibly because of a read error. This rearrangement joins TRBV28 to TRBJ2-3; the D is unclear. The CDR3 has 14 residues. In germline, CDR1 is MDHEN, CDR2 SYDVKM. CDR3 region: CASSQAYSTDTQYF. The DNA of the CDR3 is TGCGCCAGCAGCCAAGCGTACTCCACAGATACGCAGTATTTT.

The chain recombines TRBV25-1 with TRBJ1-3; D is ambiguous. Germline CDR1 is MGHDK and CDR2 is SYGVNS. The ends were cut back, 8 bases at V and 3 bases at J, with 11 bases in the middle. The CDR3 extends over 13 amino acids. The CDR3 protein is CASLLGIGNTIYF. In DNA form, the CDR3 reads TGTGCCAGCCTACTCGGTATTGGAAACACCATATATTTT.

The sample holds a few counts of this clonotype. V is TRBV20-1 and J is TRBJ1-2; D not resolved. With 5 bases removed from V and 4 bases from J, the gap between germline ends came to 14 bases. CDR1 is DFQATT, CDR2 SNEGSKA, per germline (reference sequence). This CDR3 contains 13 residues. CDR3 in amino acids: CSAVRSSSYGYTF. CDR3 bases: TGCAGTGCTGTCAGGAGCAGTAGCTATGGCTACACCTTC.

This clonotype has ten or more counts. The rearrangement uses TRBV6-2 or TRBV6-3 and TRBJ1-5, with 9 bases fitting TRBD1. There are 17 residues in the CDR3. The V gene's germline CDR1 is MNHEY and CDR2 SVGEGT. V lost 5 bases to trimming and J lost 3 bases; unmatched junction nucleotides: 11. CDR3 amino acids: CASSVLPGQGFNQPQHF. CDR3 bases: TGTGCCAGCAGTGTTCTTCCAGGACAGGGGTTCAATCAGCCCCAGCATTTT.

J is TRBJ1-5 and V is TRBV5-6, with D unclear. The V gene lost 4 bases and the J gene lost 6 bases, with 20 bases spanning the gap. The CDR3 has 16 residues. The V gene's germline CDR1 is SGHDT and CDR2 YYEEEE. The CDR3, as DNA: TGTGCCAGCAGCACCTGGATTCGGATTTCAGGTCAGCCCCAGCATTTT. Amino acids: CASSTWIRISGQPQHF.

The V gene is TRBV29-1, the J gene TRBJ1-3; D uncertain. This CDR3 region has 14 residues. Trimming shortened V by 0 bases and J by 6 bases, and 12 bases separated the two germline ends. From germline, CDR1 is SQVTM and CDR2 ANQGSEA. CDR3 coding DNA: TGCAGCGTTGAAGATATCTGGGAGAAAAACACCATATATTTT. This encodes CSVEDIWEKNTIYF.

This clonotype was counted at least ten times. This chain links TRBV7-2 with TRBJ2-5; D is tentatively TRBD1 or TRBD2 (5 bases each). V lost 5 bases to trimming and J lost 5 bases, with 12 bases between them. This CDR3 is 13 amino acids long. The germline CDR1 and CDR2 sequences are SGHTA and FQGNSA. The CDR3 coding sequence is TGTGCCAGCAGCCCCGGATGGGGGGAGACCCAGTACTTC. Its translation: CASSPGWGETQYF.

This clonotype was seen a handful of times. As the CDR3 is not closed by the conserved phenylalanine or tryptophan, this likely results from a read error. Here the CDR3 reads CASSSLAGEKYEQYS. The CDR3 DNA sequence: TGTGCCAGCAGCTCTCTAGCGGGAGAGAAATACGAGCAGTACTCC. The chain carries TRBV7-8 and TRBJ2-7; 10 positions match TRBD2. J gave up 4 bases and V 4 bases, and 7 bases lay outside the gene matches. The germline gives CDR1 SGHVS, CDR2 FQNEAQ. This CDR3 has 15 residues.

The CDR3, as DNA: TGTGCCAGCAGCCTGGGACAGAGGACTAATTCACCCCTCCACTTT. Amino acid sequence: CASSLGQRTNSPLHF. This chain uses TRBV3-1 with TRBJ1-6; 7 nucleotides match TRBD1. Per germline, CDR1 LGHDT and CDR2 YNNKEL (reference sequence). The ends lost 4 bases at V and 6 bases at J; junction bases unmatched: 6. The CDR3 runs to 15 residues.

This clonotype came up many times. This chain connects TRBV11-2 to TRBJ2-4; maybe TRBD2 (6 bases). CDR1 SGHAT and CDR2 FQNNGV come from the germline V gene. V lost 5 bases and J lost 10, with 9 bases in between. This CDR3 is built from 11 residues. CDR3 DNA: TGTGCCAGCAGCCGACGGGGGATTCAGTACTTC. Translation: CASSRRGIQYF.

This clonotype was seen a few times. The V and J genes are TRBV6-1 and TRBJ2-7, with 10 bases matching TRBD1. Germline CDR1 reads MNHNS; CDR2 reads SASEGT. The CDR3 has 15 residues. The J segment lost 3 bases and the V segment lost 6 bases, leaving 8 bases of the junction unmatched. The CDR3 sequence: CASRTFGTGVYEQYF. CDR3 sequence (DNA): TGTGCCAGCAGGACTTTCGGGACAGGGGTCTACGAGCAGTACTTC.

This clonotype was counted a few times. The V gene is TRBV2, the J gene TRBJ2-1; D uncertain. The CDR3 is 15 residues long. Germline CDR1 SNHLY, CDR2 FYNNEI. Trimming cost V 3 bases and J 3 bases, with 12 bases left between them. This CDR3 is CASSEGPSGYNEQFF. The CDR3 DNA follows: TGTGCCAGCAGTGAGGGTCCTAGTGGCTACAATGAGCAGTTCTTC.

This clonotype was counted ten times or more. J is TRBJ2-5 and V is TRBV30; no clear D. The CDR3 loop spans 14 amino acids. V shed 3 bases and J shed 4 bases, with 15 bases lying between them. CDR1 is GTSNPN, CDR2 SVGIG, per germline (reference sequence). CDR3 region: CAWRSIAWGETQYF. The CDR3 nucleotides read TGTGCCTGGAGAAGTATCGCTTGGGGAGAGACCCAGTACTTC. Combining the CDR3 with reference TRBV30 and TRBJ2-5 gives the whole variable domain SQTIHQWPATLVQPVGSPLSLECTVEGTSNPNLYWYRQAAGRGLQLLFYSVGIGQISSEVPQNLSASRPQDRQFILSSKKLLLSDSGFYLCAWRSIAWGETQYFGPGTRLLVL.

This clonotype has at least ten counts. This chain uses TRBV7-8 with TRBJ2-5, with 8 bases fitting TRBD2. The CDR3 is 16 residues long. The germline CDR1 and CDR2 sequences are SGHVS and FQNEAQ. Trimming removed 5 bases from V and 5 bases from J; junction bases left unmatched: 13. The CDR3 sequence is CASSHRRAGGVETQYF. The DNA for the CDR3 is TGTGCCAGCAGCCACCGCCGGGCGGGGGGCGTGGAGACCCAGTACTTC. Full variable domain (rest looked up from reference TRBV7-8 and TRBJ2-5): GAGVSQSPRYKVAKRGQDVALRCDPISGHVSLFWYQQALGQGPEFLTYFQNEAQLDKSGLPSDRFFAERPEGSVSTLKIQRTQQEDSAVYLCASSHRRAGGVETQYFGPGTRLLVL.

The genes are TRBV20-1 and TRBJ2-3; perhaps TRBD1 as D (5 bases). The CDR3 is 14 amino acids. Trimming shortened V by 3 bases and J by 9 bases, and 19 bases separated the two germline ends. In germline, CDR1 is DFQATT, CDR2 SNEGSKA (reference sequence). DNA of the CDR3: TGCAGTGCTAGCATCAGGGCCACGCAAAAGACGCAGTATTTT. Residues: CSASIRATQKTQYF.

The V call is TRBV9, the J call TRBJ2-7, with D unclear. The CDR3 length is 14 residues. V gave up 0 bases and J gave up 2 bases, with 9 bases separating them. Germline-derived CDR1 and CDR2 are SGDLS and YYNGEE. The CDR3 sequence is CASSVEVVPYEQYF. In DNA form, the CDR3 reads TGTGCCAGCAGCGTAGAAGTAGTACCCTACGAGCAGTACTTC.

This clonotype was counted at least ten times. The chain links TRBV18 to TRBJ1-5, with 7 bases fitting TRBD1. CDR3 length: 15 residues. Trimming at V came to 6 bases and at J to 5 bases, leaving 10 bases not matched to a gene. Looked up from germline, CDR1 is KGHSH and CDR2 is LQKENI. This CDR3 reads CASSLSGQTHQPQHF. The CDR3 coding sequence is TGTGCCAGCTCCCTATCGGGACAGACCCATCAGCCCCAGCATTTT.

This clonotype was detected many times. The V gene is TRBV6-1, the J gene TRBJ2-7; 9 bases map to TRBD2. CDR1 and CDR2 (germline): MNHNS, SASEGT. The CDR3 extends over 15 amino acids. The V segment lost 6 bases and the J segment 0 bases; nucleotides outside the gene matches: 6. Here the CDR3 DNA reads TGTGCCAGCAGAGAGAGCGGGAGGAACTCCTACGAGCAGTACTTC. This translates into CASRESGRNSYEQYF.

The gene calls are TRBV10-3 and TRBJ2-7; D is perhaps TRBD1 or TRBD2 (6 bases each). From germline, CDR1 is ENHRY and CDR2 SYGVKD. Trimming stripped 2 bases from V and 2 bases from J, with 13 bases between. This CDR3 comprises 15 residues. The CDR3 coding sequence is TGTGCCATCAGTGAGGGGCAGAGGGGGGCCTACGAGCAGTACTTC. It yields the protein CAISEGQRGAYEQYF.

This clonotype appeared many times. The genes are TRBV7-2 and TRBJ1-2; the D is unclear. The germline V gene encodes CDR1 SGHTA and CDR2 FQGNSA. Trimming removed 5 bases from V and 9 bases from J, with 19 bases in between. The CDR3 runs 14 residues. CDR3 protein: CASSPWLKGLSYTF. CDR3 sequence (DNA): TGTGCCAGCAGCCCTTGGCTCAAAGGGTTGAGCTACACCTTC.

This clonotype was observed at least ten times. The genes are TRBV7-8 and TRBJ1-2, with 9 bases aligning to TRBD1. CDR1 SGHVS and CDR2 FQNEAQ come from the germline V gene. This CDR3 region has 15 residues. V trimming: 4 bases; J trimming: 5 bases; junction bases outside the gene matches: 8. The CDR3 here is CASSSTGTGTYGYTF. CDR3 nucleotides: TGTGCCAGCAGCTCGACCGGGACAGGGACGTATGGCTACACCTTC. The whole variable domain, filled in from reference TRBV7-8 and TRBJ1-2, reads GAGVSQSPRYKVAKRGQDVALRCDPISGHVSLFWYQQALGQGPEFLTYFQNEAQLDKSGLPSDRFFAERPEGSVSTLKIQRTQQEDSAVYLCASSSTGTGTYGYTFGSGTRLTVV.